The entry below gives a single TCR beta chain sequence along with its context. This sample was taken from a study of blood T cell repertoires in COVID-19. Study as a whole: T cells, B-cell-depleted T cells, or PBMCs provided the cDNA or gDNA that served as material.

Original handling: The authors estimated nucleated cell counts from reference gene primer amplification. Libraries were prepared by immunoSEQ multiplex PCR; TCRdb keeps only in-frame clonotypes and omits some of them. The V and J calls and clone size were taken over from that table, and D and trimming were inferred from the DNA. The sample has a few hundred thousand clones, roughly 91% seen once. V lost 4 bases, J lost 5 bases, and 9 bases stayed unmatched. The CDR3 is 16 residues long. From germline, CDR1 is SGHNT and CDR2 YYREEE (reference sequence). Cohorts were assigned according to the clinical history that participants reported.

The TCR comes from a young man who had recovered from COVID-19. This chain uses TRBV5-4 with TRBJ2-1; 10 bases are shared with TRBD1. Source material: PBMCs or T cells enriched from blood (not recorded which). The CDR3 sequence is CASSPVGTGEHNEQFF. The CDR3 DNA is TGTGCCAGCAGCCCAGTGGGGACAGGGGAGCACAATGAGCAGTTCTTC.